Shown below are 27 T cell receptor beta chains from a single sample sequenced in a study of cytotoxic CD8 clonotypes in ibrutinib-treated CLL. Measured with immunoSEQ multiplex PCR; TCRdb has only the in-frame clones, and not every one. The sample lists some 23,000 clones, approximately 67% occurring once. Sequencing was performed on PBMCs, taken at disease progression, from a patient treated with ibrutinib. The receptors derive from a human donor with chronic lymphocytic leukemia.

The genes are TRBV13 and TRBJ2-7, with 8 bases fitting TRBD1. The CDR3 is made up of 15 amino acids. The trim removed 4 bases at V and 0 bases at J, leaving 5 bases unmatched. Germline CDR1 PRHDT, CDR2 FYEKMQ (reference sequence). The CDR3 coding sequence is TGTGCCAGCAGCTCCCAGACAGGGGCCTCCTACGAGCAGTACTTC. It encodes CASSSQTGASYEQYF.

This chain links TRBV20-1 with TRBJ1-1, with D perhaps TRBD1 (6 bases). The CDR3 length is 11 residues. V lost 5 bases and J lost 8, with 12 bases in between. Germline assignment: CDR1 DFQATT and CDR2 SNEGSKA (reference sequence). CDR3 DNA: TGCAGTGCTCGTCCGAGGGGGGAAGCTTTCTTT. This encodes CSARPRGEAFF.

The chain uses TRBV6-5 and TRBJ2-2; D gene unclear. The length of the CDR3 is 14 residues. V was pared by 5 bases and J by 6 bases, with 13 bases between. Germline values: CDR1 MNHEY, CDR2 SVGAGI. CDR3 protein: CASSPSTLPGELFF. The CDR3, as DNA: TGTGCCAGCAGTCCCTCGACCCTTCCCGGGGAGCTGTTTTTT.

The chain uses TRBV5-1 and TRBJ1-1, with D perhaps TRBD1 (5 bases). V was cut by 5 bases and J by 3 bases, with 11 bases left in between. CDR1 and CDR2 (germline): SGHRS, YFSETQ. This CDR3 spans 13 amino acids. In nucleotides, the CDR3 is TGCGCCAGCAGTTGGGACGGTGACACTGAAGCTTTCTTT. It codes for CASSWDGDTEAFF.

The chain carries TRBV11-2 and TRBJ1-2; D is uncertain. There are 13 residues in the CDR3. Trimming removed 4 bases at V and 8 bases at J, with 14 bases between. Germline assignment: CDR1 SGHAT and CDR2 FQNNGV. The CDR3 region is CASSSAGPLGYTF. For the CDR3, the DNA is TGTGCCAGCAGCTCTGCGGGTCCCCTAGGCTACACCTTC.

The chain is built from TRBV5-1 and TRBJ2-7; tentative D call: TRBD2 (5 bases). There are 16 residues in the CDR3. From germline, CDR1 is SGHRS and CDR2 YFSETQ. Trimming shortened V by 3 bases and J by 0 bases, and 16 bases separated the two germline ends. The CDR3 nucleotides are TGCGCCAGCAGCTCGAGCGGACTGAGGAGCTCCTACGAGCAGTACTTC. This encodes CASSSSGLRSSYEQYF.

The CDR3 spells CASSPRGGSNEKLFF. CDR3 sequence (DNA): TGTGCCAGCAGCCCGAGAGGAGGGTCGAATGAAAAACTGTTTTTT. This rearrangement joins TRBV7-9 to TRBJ1-4; D ambiguous. Between the trimmed V and J ends, which lost 5 bases and 5 bases, there was a span of 15 bases. Germline CDR1 is SEHNR and CDR2 is FQNEAQ (reference sequence). The CDR3 is made up of 15 amino acids. The full variable domain, in which reference TRBV7-9 and TRBJ1-4 provide the parts outside the CDR3, is DTGVSQNPRHKITKRGQNVTFRCDPISEHNRLYWYRQTLGQGPEFLTYFQNEAQLEKSRLLSDRFSAERPKGSFSTLEIQRTEQGDSAMYLCASSPRGGSNEKLFFGSGTQLSVL.

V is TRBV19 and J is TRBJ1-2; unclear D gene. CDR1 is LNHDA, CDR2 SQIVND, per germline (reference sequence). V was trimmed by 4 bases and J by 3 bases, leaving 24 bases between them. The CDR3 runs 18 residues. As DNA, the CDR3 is TGTGCCAGTAGTACGAAAGTCCCGGATTTGGCCCAACACTATGGCTACACCTTC. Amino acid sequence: CASSTKVPDLAQHYGYTF.

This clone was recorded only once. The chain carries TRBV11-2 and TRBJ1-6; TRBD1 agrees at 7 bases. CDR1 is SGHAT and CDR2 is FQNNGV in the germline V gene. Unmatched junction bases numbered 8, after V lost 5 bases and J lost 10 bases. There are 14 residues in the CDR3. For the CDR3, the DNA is TGTGCCAGCAGCACAGACAGGGTGGGATCACCCCTCCACTTT. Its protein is CASSTDRVGSPLHF.

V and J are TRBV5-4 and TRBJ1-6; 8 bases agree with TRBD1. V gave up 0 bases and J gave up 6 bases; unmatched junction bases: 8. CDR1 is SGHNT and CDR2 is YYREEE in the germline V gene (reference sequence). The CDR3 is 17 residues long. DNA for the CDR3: TGTGCCAGCAGCTTGGTATCCACAGGGGGAGGTAATTCACCCCTCCACTTT. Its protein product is CASSLVSTGGGNSPLHF.

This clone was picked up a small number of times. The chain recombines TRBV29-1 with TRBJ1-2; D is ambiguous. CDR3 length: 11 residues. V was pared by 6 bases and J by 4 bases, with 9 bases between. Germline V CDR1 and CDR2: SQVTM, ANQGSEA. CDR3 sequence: CSVAGGYGYTF. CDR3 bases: TGCAGCGTGGCAGGCGGCTATGGCTACACCTTC.

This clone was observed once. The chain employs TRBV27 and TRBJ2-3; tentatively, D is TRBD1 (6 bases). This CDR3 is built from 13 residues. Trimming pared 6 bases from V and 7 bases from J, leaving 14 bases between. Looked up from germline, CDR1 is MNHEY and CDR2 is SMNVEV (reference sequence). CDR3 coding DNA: TGTGCCAGCAGCTGGGGGCGTACGAATACGCAGTATTTT. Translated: CASSWGRTNTQYF.

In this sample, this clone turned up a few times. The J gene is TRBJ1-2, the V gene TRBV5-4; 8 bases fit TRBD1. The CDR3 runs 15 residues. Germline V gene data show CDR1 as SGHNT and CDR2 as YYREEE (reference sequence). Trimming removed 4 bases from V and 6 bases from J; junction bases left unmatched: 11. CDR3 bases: TGTGCCAGCAGCCAGGGACAGGCTATGGGGAATGGCTACACCTTC. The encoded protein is CASSQGQAMGNGYTF.

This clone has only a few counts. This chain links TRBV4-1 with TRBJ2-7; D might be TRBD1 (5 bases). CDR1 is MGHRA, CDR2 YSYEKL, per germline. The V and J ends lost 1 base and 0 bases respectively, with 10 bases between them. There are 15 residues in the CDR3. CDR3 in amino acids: CASSQASGPSYEQYF. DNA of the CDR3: TGCGCCAGCAGCCAAGCTTCAGGGCCCTCCTACGAGCAGTACTTC.

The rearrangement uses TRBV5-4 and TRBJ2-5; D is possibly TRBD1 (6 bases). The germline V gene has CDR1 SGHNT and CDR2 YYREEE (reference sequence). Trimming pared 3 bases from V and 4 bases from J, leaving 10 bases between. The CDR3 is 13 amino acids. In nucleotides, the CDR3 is TGTGCCAGCAGCTGGGACACAGGAGAGACCCAGTACTTC. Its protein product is CASSWDTGETQYF.

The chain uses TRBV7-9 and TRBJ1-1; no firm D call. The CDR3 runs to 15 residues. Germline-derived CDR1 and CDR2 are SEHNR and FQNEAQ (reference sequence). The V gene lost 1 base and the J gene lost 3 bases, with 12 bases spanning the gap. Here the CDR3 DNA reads TGTGCCAGCAGCTTAGTGGGCGAGGCGGACACTGAAGCTTTCTTT. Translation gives CASSLVGEADTEAFF.

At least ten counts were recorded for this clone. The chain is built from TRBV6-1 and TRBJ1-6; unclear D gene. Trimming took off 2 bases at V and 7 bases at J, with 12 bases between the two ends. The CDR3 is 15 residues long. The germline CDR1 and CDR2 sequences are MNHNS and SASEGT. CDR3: CASSETGSSNSPLHF. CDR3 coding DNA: TGTGCCAGCAGTGAAACGGGGTCGTCGAATTCACCCCTCCACTTT.

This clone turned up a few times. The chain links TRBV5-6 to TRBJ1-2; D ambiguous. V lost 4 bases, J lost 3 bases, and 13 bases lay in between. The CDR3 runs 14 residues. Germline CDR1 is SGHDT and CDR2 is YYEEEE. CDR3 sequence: CASSTTAVDYGYTF. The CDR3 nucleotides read TGTGCCAGCAGCACAACCGCCGTAGACTATGGCTACACCTTC.

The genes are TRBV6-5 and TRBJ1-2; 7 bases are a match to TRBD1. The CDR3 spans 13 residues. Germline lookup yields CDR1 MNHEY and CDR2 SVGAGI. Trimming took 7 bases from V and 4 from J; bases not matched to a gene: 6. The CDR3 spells CASTRTGSYGYTF. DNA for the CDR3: TGTGCCAGCACCCGGACAGGAAGCTATGGCTACACCTTC.

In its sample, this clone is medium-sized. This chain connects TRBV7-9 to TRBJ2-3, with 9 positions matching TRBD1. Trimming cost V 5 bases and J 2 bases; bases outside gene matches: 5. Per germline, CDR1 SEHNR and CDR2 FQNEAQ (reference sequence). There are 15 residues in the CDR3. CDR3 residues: CASSQEQGATDTQYF. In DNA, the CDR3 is TGTGCCAGCAGCCAAGAACAGGGGGCCACAGATACGCAGTATTTT.

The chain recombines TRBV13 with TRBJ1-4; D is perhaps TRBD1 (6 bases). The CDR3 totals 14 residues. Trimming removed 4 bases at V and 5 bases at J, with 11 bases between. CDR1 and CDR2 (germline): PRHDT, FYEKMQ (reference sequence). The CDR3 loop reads CASSSRGNNEKLFF. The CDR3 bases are TGTGCCAGCAGCTCCAGGGGAAACAATGAAAAACTGTTTTTT.

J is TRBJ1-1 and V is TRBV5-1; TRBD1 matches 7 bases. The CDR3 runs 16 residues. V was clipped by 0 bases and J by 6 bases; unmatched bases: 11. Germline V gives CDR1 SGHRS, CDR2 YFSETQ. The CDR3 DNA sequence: TGCGCCAGCAGCTTGGTCCCACAAGGGGGCCAAGCTGAAGCTTTCTTT. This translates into CASSLVPQGGQAEAFF.

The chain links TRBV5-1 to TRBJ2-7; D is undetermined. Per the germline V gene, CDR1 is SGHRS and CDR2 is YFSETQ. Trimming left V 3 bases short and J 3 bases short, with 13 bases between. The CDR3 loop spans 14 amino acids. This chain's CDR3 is CASSSGPSNYEQYF. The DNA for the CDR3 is TGCGCCAGCAGCTCCGGCCCGAGCAACTACGAGCAGTACTTC.

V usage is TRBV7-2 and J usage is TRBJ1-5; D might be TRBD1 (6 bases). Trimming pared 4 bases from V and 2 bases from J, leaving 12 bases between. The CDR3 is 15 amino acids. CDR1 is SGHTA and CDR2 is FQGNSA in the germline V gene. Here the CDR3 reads CASSYGEGGNQPQHF. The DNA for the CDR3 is TGTGCCAGCAGCTACGGCGAGGGGGGCAATCAGCCCCAGCATTTT.

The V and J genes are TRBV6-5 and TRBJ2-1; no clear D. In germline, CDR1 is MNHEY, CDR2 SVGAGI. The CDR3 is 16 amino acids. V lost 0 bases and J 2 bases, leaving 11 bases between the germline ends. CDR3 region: CASSYSSWRTYNEQFF. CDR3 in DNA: TGTGCCAGCAGTTACTCGAGTTGGCGGACCTACAATGAGCAGTTCTTC.

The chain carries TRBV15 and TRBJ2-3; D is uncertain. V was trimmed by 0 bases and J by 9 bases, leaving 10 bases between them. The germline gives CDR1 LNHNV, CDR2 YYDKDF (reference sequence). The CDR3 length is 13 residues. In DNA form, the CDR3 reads TGTGCCACCAGCAGAGATTTAATGGGGACGCAGTATTTT. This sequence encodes CATSRDLMGTQYF.

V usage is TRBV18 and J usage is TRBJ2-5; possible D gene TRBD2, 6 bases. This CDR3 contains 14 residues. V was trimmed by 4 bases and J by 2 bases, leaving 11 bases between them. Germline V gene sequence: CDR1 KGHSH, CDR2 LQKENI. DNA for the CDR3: TGTGCCAGCTCACGTACGGGGACTCAAGAGACCCAGTACTTC. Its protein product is CASSRTGTQETQYF.